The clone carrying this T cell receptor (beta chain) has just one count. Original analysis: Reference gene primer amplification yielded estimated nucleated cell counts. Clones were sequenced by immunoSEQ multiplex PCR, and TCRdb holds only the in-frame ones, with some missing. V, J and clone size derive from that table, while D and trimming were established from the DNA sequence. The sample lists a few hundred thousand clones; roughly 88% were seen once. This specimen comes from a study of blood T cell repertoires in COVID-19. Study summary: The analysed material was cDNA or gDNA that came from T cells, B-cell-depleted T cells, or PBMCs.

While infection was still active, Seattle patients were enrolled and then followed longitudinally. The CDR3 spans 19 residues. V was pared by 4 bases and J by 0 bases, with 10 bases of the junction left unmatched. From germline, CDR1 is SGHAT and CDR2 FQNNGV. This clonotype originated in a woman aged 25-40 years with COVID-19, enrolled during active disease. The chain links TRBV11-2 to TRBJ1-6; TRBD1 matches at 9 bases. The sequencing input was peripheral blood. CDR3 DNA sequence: TGTGCCAGCAGCTACAACCTACAGGGGGCGAGCTCCTATAATTCACCCCTCCACTTT. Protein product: CASSYNLQGASSYNSPLHF.